The T cell receptor (beta chain) under discussion was sequenced for a study of cytomegalovirus exposure and HLA in healthy donors. Findings and caveats of the study: Reports showed the classifier diagnosing cytomegalovirus status with high specificity and sensitivity. Cytomegalovirus association was assigned to about 180 TCR beta chains. Links to common viral pathogens appeared, in a later analysis, for several of the most significant clusters.

Researchers ran the PCR with 60 Vbeta and 13 Jbeta primers. Repertoires were generated with immunoSEQ multiplex PCR, while TCRdb's copy carries only in-frame clones and drops some. Of about 140,000 clones in the sample, approximately 82% were seen once. Trimming cost V 0 bases and J 4 bases; bases outside gene matches: 5. CDR3 size: 16 residues. CDR1 SEHNR and CDR2 FQNEAQ come from the germline V gene (reference sequence). With respect to this clone: The target antigen is unknown.

The sample taken for sequencing was PBMCs. The sequence came from a woman aged 35 to 49 in good health and CMV-seronegative. V gene TRBV7-9 combines with J gene TRBJ1-3, with TRBD1 matching over 8 bases. The CDR3 reads CASSLARTGYGNTIYF. CDR3 in DNA: TGTGCCAGCAGCTTAGCCCGGACAGGGTACGGAAACACCATATATTTT.